This T cell receptor beta chain originates from a study of cytomegalovirus exposure and HLA in healthy donors. The wider study: T cells numbering around 200 million yielded fewer than 140 million unique TCR beta sequences in an earlier analysis.

The PCR ran on 60 Vbeta and 13 Jbeta primers. Data came from immunoSEQ multiplex PCR; TCRdb stores just in-frame clones and leaves some out. The sample lists roughly 130,000 clones, 80% occurring once. Per the germline V gene, CDR1 is MNHNS and CDR2 is SASEGT. CDR3 length: 12 residues. Trimming took 7 bases from V and 0 from J, leaving 6 bases between them. The V gene is TRBV6-1, the J gene TRBJ1-1; D unresolved. This TCR was sampled from a human donor in good health. The sample consisted of PBMCs. The CDR3 nucleotides read TGTGCCAGCAAAACTATGAACACTGAAGCTTTCTTT. Its protein is CASKTMNTEAFF.